This TCR beta chain was recovered during a study of cytomegalovirus exposure and HLA in healthy donors. Points from the study as a whole: Clonal expansion was found to be greater in HLA-associated TCR beta chains than in equally common others in a later analysis. It was reported that TCR beta sequences correctly inferred the HLA-A and HLA-B alleles for most subjects.

Concerning this clone itself: The antigen is not known.

PCR primers comprised 60 Vbeta and 13 Jbeta primers. Clones were read by immunoSEQ multiplex PCR, and TCRdb kept only the in-frame ones, dropping some. Of some 120,000 clones listed, around 80% are singletons. As for the donors, each was a healthy bone marrow donor. The sequence derives from a man aged 45-60 years in good health and CMV-seronegative. The sequenced material came from PBMCs.

The CDR3 reads CASMGSGAEAFF. CDR3 nucleotides: TGTGCCAGCATGGGGAGTGGCGCTGAAGCTTTCTTT. The genes are TRBV2 and TRBJ1-1; no definite D call. CDR1 is SNHLY, CDR2 FYNNEI, per germline. CDR3 length: 12 amino acids. The germline V and J ends were trimmed by 7 bases and 6 bases, with 12 bases remaining between them. Full variable domain (outside the CDR3, taken from reference TRBV2 and TRBJ1-1): EPEVTQTPSHQVTQMGQEVILRCVPISNHLYFYWYRQILGQKVEFLVSFYNNEISEKSEIFDDQFSVERPDGSNFTLKIRSTKLEDSAMYFCASMGSGAEAFFGQGTRLTVV.